Given below is one T cell receptor beta chain in context. The sample originates from a study of brain T cells in children with intractable seizures. The CDR3 is 19 amino acids. The ends lost 6 bases at V and 10 bases at J; junction bases unmatched: 23. Germline CDR1 and CDR2: MNHEY and SVGEGT. Repertoires were generated with immunoSEQ multiplex PCR, while TCRdb's copy carries only in-frame clones and drops some. The sample consists of approximately 60,000 clones, roughly 95% of them appearing once. The chain recombines TRBV6-2 or TRBV6-3 with TRBJ1-6; 8 bases agree with TRBD1. This sequence originates from a boy younger than two with focal cortical dysplasia and intractable seizures. The sample consisted of peripheral blood, taken at surgery. CDR3 in DNA: TGTGCCAGCAGCCTACAGGGGATAGACAGGGGTTATTGCGAGTCACCCCTCCACTTT. Protein: CASSLQGIDRGYCESPLHF.